This is a list of T cell receptor beta chains from one sample in a study of blood T cell repertoires in COVID-19. Generated by immunoSEQ multiplex PCR, the TCRdb table keeps only in-frame clones and is missing some. Of over 250,000 clones in the sample, under 90% are singletons; the top ten hold under 2.5%. The sample comprised PBMCs or T cells enriched from blood (not recorded which). The receptors stem from a woman in her sixties or seventies who had recovered from COVID-19. CDR3s include the opening cysteine and the closing phenylalanine or tryptophan. The D gene is left open where the match is weak. Expanded clones get a size class; other rows say once, few or many, or leave the size out.

clone size: .; V gene: TRBV5-1; D gene: .; J gene: TRBJ2-1; CDR3 DNA: TGCGCCAGCAGCTTGGGAGGGAGCACCTACAATGAGCAGTTCTTC; CDR3 protein: CASSLGGSTYNEQFF
clone size: .; V gene: TRBV10-2; D gene: TRBD1; J gene: TRBJ2-3; CDR3 DNA: TGCGCCAGCAGTTCGGGACAGGGGACCACAGATACGCAGTATTTT; CDR3 protein: CASSSGQGTTDTQYF
clone size: .; V gene: TRBV5-6; D gene: .; J gene: TRBJ1-4; CDR3 DNA: TGTGCCAGCAGCATTCAGGGACTGGGGGCAACTAATGAAAAACTGTTTTTT; CDR3 protein: CASSIQGLGATNEKLFF
clone size: .; V gene: TRBV11-1; D gene: TRBD1; J gene: TRBJ1-4; CDR3 DNA: TGTGCCAGCAGCTCAGGGGGACCGGCTGAAAAACTGTTTTTT; CDR3 protein: CASSSGGPAEKLFF
clone size: .; V gene: TRBV11-2; D gene: .; J gene: TRBJ2-3; CDR3 DNA: TGTGCCAGCAGCTTAGTTGTTAGCGTAGTTGATACGCAGTATTTT; CDR3 protein: CASSLVVSVVDTQYF
clone size: .; V gene: TRBV28; D gene: .; J gene: TRBJ1-2; CDR3 DNA: TGTGCCAGCAGCAGTAGGGGGATCTATGGCTACACCTTC; CDR3 protein: CASSSRGIYGYTF
clone size: once; V gene: TRBV6-1; D gene: .; J gene: TRBJ1-5; CDR3 DNA: TGTGCCAGCAGTGAAGGGTTTGGGAAGGAGGGGCAGCCCCAGCATTTT; CDR3 protein: CASSEGFGKEGQPQHF
clone size: .; V gene: TRBV29-1; D gene: .; J gene: TRBJ1-4; CDR3 DNA: TGCAGCGCCCAGGGTACTAATGAAAAACTGTTTTTT; CDR3 protein: CSAQGTNEKLFF
clone size: .; V gene: TRBV28; D gene: .; J gene: TRBJ1-5; CDR3 DNA: TGTGCCAGCAGCCAGCGGGCGGTACAGCCCCAGCATTTT; CDR3 protein: CASSQRAVQPQHF
clone size: .; V gene: TRBV19; D gene: TRBD1; J gene: TRBJ1-3; CDR3 DNA: TGTGCCAGTAGTATACTACCCCGGGACAGCTCTGGAAACACCATATATTTT; CDR3 protein: CASSILPRDSSGNTIYF
clone size: .; V gene: TRBV19; D gene: .; J gene: TRBJ2-5; CDR3 DNA: TGTGCCAGTAGTATAGGGACCCTCTTCAGGGGAGTGGAGACCCAGTACTTC; CDR3 protein: CASSIGTLFRGVETQYF
clone size: .; V gene: TRBV5-5; D gene: TRBD1; J gene: TRBJ1-1; CDR3 DNA: TGTGCCAGCAGCATCTACCGGGACAGGGTTTTCGTGGACACTGAAGCTTTCTTT; CDR3 protein: CASSIYRDRVFVDTEAFF
clone size: once; V gene: TRBV28; D gene: .; J gene: TRBJ2-3; CDR3 DNA: TGTGCCAGCATGCGGGGCGGGACAGATACGCAGTATTTT; CDR3 protein: CASMRGGTDTQYF
clone size: .; V gene: TRBV7-3; D gene: TRBD2; J gene: TRBJ2-3; CDR3 DNA: TGTGCCAGCAGCCCCCCGACTAGCGGTACGCAGTATTTT; CDR3 protein: CASSPPTSGTQYF
clone size: .; V gene: TRBV5-4; D gene: TRBD2; J gene: TRBJ2-1; CDR3 DNA: TGTGCCAGCAGCACGGGACTAAACTCCTACAATGAGCAGTTCTTC; CDR3 protein: CASSTGLNSYNEQFF
clone size: .; V gene: TRBV28; D gene: .; J gene: TRBJ2-2; CDR3 DNA: TGTGCCAGCAGTTTCGCCGGGGAGCTGTTTTTT; CDR3 protein: CASSFAGELFF
clone size: .; V gene: TRBV27; D gene: .; J gene: TRBJ1-5; CDR3 DNA: TGTGCCAGCAGTCCCCTAAAGGGGCGCAATCAGCCCCAGCATTTT; CDR3 protein: CASSPLKGRNQPQHF